This T cell receptor beta chain was obtained from a study of HIV-infected patients and healthy controls. This clonotype was seen more than once but under ten times. V dropped 5 bases and J dropped 3 bases, with 13 bases sitting between them. Germline V lookup: CDR1 LNHDA, CDR2 SQIVND (reference sequence). This CDR3 region has 14 residues. MiXCR, applied by TCRdb to the 5' RACE reads, yields one record per CDR3 protein. In the table there are 70,000 or so distinct CDR3 sequences, about a sixth of which are singletons. The chain links TRBV19 to TRBJ2-5; D gene uncertain. Sequenced material: CD4+ T cells from blood. This TCR derives from a human donor in good health. For the CDR3, the DNA is TGTGCCAGTAGTGCCACTGGGCCAAAAGAGACCCAGTACTTC. Translated, it gives CASSATGPKETQYF. The variable domain in full, completed from reference TRBV19 and TRBJ2-5, reads DGGITQSPKYLFRKEGQNVTLSCEQNLNHDAMYWYRQDPGQGLRLIYYSQIVNDFQKGDIAEGYSVSREKKESFPLTVTSAQKNPTAFYLCASSATGPKETQYFGPGTRLLVL.